Listed below are T cell receptor beta chains from one sample, sequenced in a study of T cell responses to AZD1222 COVID-19 vaccine. Profiling relied on immunoSEQ multiplex PCR, and the TCRdb table lists in-frame clones only, not all of them. The sample carries roughly 190,000 clones, roughly 92% recorded once. This specimen consisted of peripheral blood, obtained on day 0 of AZD1222 vaccination. The receptors stem from an adult in good health. Both conserved end residues are trimmed from each CDR3.

V gene,J gene,CDR3 protein
TRBV10-2,TRBJ1-2,ASSESVQGAGLGYT
TRBV18,TRBJ1-4,ASSPLGPDGTNEKLF
TRBV7-9,TRBJ2-3,ASSLTLLAERDTQY
TRBV7-9,TRBJ2-7,ATTGTGTYEQY
TRBV10-3,TRBJ1-2,AISDSGIYGYT
TRBV5-4,TRBJ2-3,ASSLGGTTSTDTQY
TRBV6-2/TRBV6-3,TRBJ2-3,ASSPPVRTGGVDTQY
TRBV6-2/TRBV6-3,TRBJ2-3,ASSYSPSGGVYDTQY
TRBV6-6,TRBJ1-2,ASSHTRMLATNYGYT
TRBV5-1,TRBJ2-1,ASSLWQGTYNEQF
TRBV5-8,TRBJ1-6,ASYERAYNSPLH
TRBV6-1,TRBJ1-5,ASSEGGFGNQPQH
TRBV21-1,TRBJ2-7,ASSKGGLRYEQY
TRBV6-5,TRBJ1-2,ASSWGGAGDGYT
TRBV11-2,TRBJ2-1,ASSPNQGEQF
TRBV9,TRBJ1-2,ASSSTTGRLGYGYT
TRBV19,TRBJ1-4,ASSRDSYNEKLF
TRBV11-2,TRBJ2-7,ASSLGRQGYEQY
TRBV27,TRBJ2-1,ASSLSGPYYNEQF
TRBV11-2,TRBJ1-2,ASSLSVDGGYT
TRBV15,TRBJ2-7,ATSRGVGQGSEQY
TRBV7-2,TRBJ1-3,ASSLGVPGSGNTIY
TRBV24-1,TRBJ1-4,ATSGRQGDVEKLF
TRBV3-1/TRBV3-2,TRBJ1-2,ASSRWDGYT
TRBV29-1,TRBJ1-4,SVGPGPKNEKLF
TRBV4-1,TRBJ2-7,ASSQASGGAGFEQY
TRBV9,TRBJ2-7,ASSVAPGLATYEQY